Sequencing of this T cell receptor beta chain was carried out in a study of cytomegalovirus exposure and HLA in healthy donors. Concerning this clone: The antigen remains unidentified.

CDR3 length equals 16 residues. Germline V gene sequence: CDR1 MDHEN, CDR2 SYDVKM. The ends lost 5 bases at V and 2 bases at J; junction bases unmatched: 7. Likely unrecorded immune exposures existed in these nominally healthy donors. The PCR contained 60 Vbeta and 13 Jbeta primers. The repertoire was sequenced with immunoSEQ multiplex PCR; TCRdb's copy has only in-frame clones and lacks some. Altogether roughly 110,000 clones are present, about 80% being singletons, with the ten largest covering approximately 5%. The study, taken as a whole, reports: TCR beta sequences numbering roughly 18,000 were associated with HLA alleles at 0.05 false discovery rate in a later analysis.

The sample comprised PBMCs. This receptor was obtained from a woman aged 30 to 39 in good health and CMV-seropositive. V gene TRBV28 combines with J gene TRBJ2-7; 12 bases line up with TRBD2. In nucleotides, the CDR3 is TGTGCCAGCAGTGGGAAGACTAGCGGGAGTACCTACGAGCAGTACTTC. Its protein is CASSGKTSGSTYEQYF.